These 8 T cell receptor beta chains originate from one sample sequenced in a study of cytomegalovirus exposure and HLA in healthy donors. A multiplex PCR was run with 60 Vbeta primers and 13 Jbeta primers. Only in-frame clones appear in the TCRdb table, and some are missing; sequencing was by immunoSEQ multiplex PCR. The sample holds 150,000 to 200,000 clones, about two thirds seen once. Sequencing was performed on PBMCs. All receptors come from a young man in good health and CMV-seropositive.

This clone has just a few counts. The chain is built from TRBV19 and TRBJ1-2; the D gene is possibly TRBD1 (6 bases). CDR3 length equals 14 residues. Trimming left V 7 bases short and J 0 bases short, with 12 bases between. Germline V gene lookup returns CDR1 LNHDA and CDR2 SQIVND (reference sequence). The CDR3 bases are TGTGCCAGTAACAGGGACACCACTAACTATGGCTACACCTTC. Translated: CASNRDTTNYGYTF.

This clone was recorded a few times. This sequence joins TRBV27 and TRBJ2-7; 7 bases agree with TRBD2. After removal of 2 bases from V and 0 bases from J, the junction contained 7 bases not matched to a gene. CDR3 length: 16 residues. Germline assignment: CDR1 MNHEY and CDR2 SMNVEV (reference sequence). CDR3 nucleotides: TGTGCCAGCAGTTTAGGTCTAGCGGAAAGCTCCTACGAGCAGTACTTC. Encoded protein: CASSLGLAESSYEQYF.

This clone was observed a handful of times. J is TRBJ1-1 and V is TRBV4-2; no definite D call. The CDR3 extends over 13 amino acids. Germline V gene sequence: CDR1 LGHNA, CDR2 YNFKEQ. V gave up 3 bases and J gave up 0 bases, with 5 bases separating them. The CDR3 nucleotides are TGTGCCAGCAGCCAGGCCATGAACACTGAAGCTTTCTTT. This encodes CASSQAMNTEAFF.

This chain connects TRBV6-5 to TRBJ2-7; 7 bases match TRBD1. V was clipped by 0 bases and J by 3 bases; unmatched bases: 5. This CDR3 comprises 15 residues. Germline loops: CDR1 MNHEY, CDR2 SVGAGI. The CDR3, as DNA: TGTGCCAGCAGTTACTCGAATCGACAGGGCTACGAGCAGTACTTC. Translation: CASSYSNRQGYEQYF.

This clone was seen a few times. The chain employs TRBV28 and TRBJ1-5, with 8 bases matching TRBD1. Looked up from germline, CDR1 is MDHEN and CDR2 is SYDVKM. The CDR3 extends over 14 amino acids. Germline trimming cut 7 bases from V and 2 bases from J; bases unmatched to any gene: 4. CDR3 DNA: TGTGCCAGCATCCCGGGACAGGGCAATCAGCCCCAGCATTTT. It yields the protein CASIPGQGNQPQHF.

The V and J genes are TRBV27 and TRBJ2-5; TRBD2 might be the D (6 bases). This CDR3 spans 15 amino acids. Germline CDR1 and CDR2: MNHEY and SMNVEV (reference sequence). V dropped 6 bases and J dropped 2 bases, with 16 bases sitting between them. The CDR3 DNA reads as TGTGCCAGCAGCCCTCGCGGGACGGAACAAGAGACCCAGTACTTC. This gives the protein CASSPRGTEQETQYF.

The chain couples TRBV28 to TRBJ1-5; no clear D. The V gene lost 7 bases and the J gene lost 7 bases, with 8 bases spanning the gap. Per germline, CDR1 MDHEN and CDR2 SYDVKM. This CDR3 contains 11 residues. This CDR3 is CASNSRQPQHF. DNA for the CDR3: TGTGCCAGCAATTCACGGCAGCCCCAGCATTTT.

The CDR3 nucleotides are TGTGCCAGCAGGGAGGGCTTCAGCTCTGGAAACACCATATATTTT. It specifies CASREGFSSGNTIYF. The chain joins TRBV6-6 to TRBJ1-3, with D hard to call. Deletions cut 6 bases from V and 0 bases from J, with 12 bases between. Germline V gene lookup returns CDR1 MNHNY and CDR2 SVGAGI (reference sequence). This CDR3 has 15 residues.